This passage covers 22 T cell receptor beta chains from one sample sequenced in a study of cytomegalovirus exposure and HLA in healthy donors. 60 Vbeta and 13 Jbeta primers were used in PCR. Sequencing was performed with immunoSEQ multiplex PCR; in TCRdb, only in-frame clones are kept and a portion is missing. The table records about 150,000 clones, around 82% of them present only once. Sample: PBMCs. These receptors originate from a woman in her fifties or sixties in good health and CMV-seropositive.

The rearrangement uses TRBV25-1 and TRBJ2-7; D is perhaps TRBD1 (6 bases). The CDR3 is made up of 13 amino acids. Germline assignment: CDR1 MGHDK and CDR2 SYGVNS. Trimming took 4 bases from V and 3 from J, leaving 10 bases between them. CDR3 sequence reads: CASSGQVDYEQYF. The CDR3 region has the DNA TGTGCCAGCAGTGGACAGGTAGACTACGAGCAGTACTTC.

The V call is TRBV6-1, the J call TRBJ1-5; D might be TRBD1 (6 bases). The V gene lost 2 bases and the J gene lost 3 bases, with 8 bases spanning the gap. The CDR3 totals 14 residues. Germline V gene data show CDR1 as MNHNS and CDR2 as SASEGT. The DNA of the CDR3 is TGTGCCAGCAGTGAACGGACAGTCAATCAGCCCCAGCATTTT. It specifies CASSERTVNQPQHF.

The J gene is TRBJ2-3, the V gene TRBV2; 12 nucleotides line up with TRBD2. V trimming: 6 bases; J trimming: 4 bases; junction bases outside the gene matches: 2. Germline lookup yields CDR1 SNHLY and CDR2 FYNNEI. The CDR3 is 14 residues long. CDR3 DNA: TGTGCCAGCAGAAGACTAGCGGGGGCAGATACGCAGTATTTT. Translating it yields CASRRLAGADTQYF. Using reference TRBV2 and TRBJ2-3 for the parts outside the CDR3, the full variable domain is EPEVTQTPSHQVTQMGQEVILRCVPISNHLYFYWYRQILGQKVEFLVSFYNNEISEKSEIFDDQFSVERPDGSNFTLKIRSTKLEDSAMYFCASRRLAGADTQYFGPGTRLTVL.

J is TRBJ1-1 and V is TRBV2; D perhaps matches TRBD1 (5 bases). This CDR3 is 10 amino acids long. The V end was cut by 6 bases, the J end by 13 bases, with 12 bases between. CDR1 and CDR2 (germline): SNHLY, FYNNEI. CDR3 bases: TGTGCCAGCAGCCTGGGGGGGGGTTTCTTT. It yields the protein CASSLGGGFF.

The CDR3, as DNA: TGCGCCAGCAGCCCCTCTTACTCCGGGACAGCTTACGAGCAGTACTTC. This sequence encodes CASSPSYSGTAYEQYF. The chain links TRBV4-3 to TRBJ2-7; 7 bases are shared with TRBD1. Germline values: CDR1 LGHNA, CDR2 YSLEER. The CDR3 extends over 16 amino acids. V shed 4 bases and J 4 bases; nucleotides not matched to a gene: 13.

V and J are TRBV5-4 and TRBJ1-2, with D perhaps TRBD1 (6 bases). The V gene lost 0 bases and the J gene lost 5 bases, with 11 bases spanning the gap. Germline V lookup: CDR1 SGHNT, CDR2 YYREEE (reference sequence). CDR3 length: 14 residues. CDR3 loop: CASSLDRADYGYTF. The CDR3 nucleotides are TGTGCCAGCAGCTTGGACAGGGCTGATTATGGCTACACCTTC.

This chain connects TRBV5-4 to TRBJ2-1, with TRBD2 matching 9 bases. J lost 4 bases, V lost 0 bases, and 5 bases had no gene match. The CDR3 extends over 16 amino acids. The germline gives CDR1 SGHNT, CDR2 YYREEE (reference sequence). CDR3 nucleotide sequence: TGTGCCAGCAGCTTGGCCGGGACTAGCAGTTACAATGAGCAGTTCTTC. As protein: CASSLAGTSSYNEQFF.

This chain connects TRBV9 to TRBJ1-4; weak D call: TRBD1 (5 bases). The CDR3 is 15 residues long. The germline CDR1 and CDR2 sequences are SGDLS and YYNGEE. V dropped 0 bases and J dropped 8 bases, with 14 bases sitting between them. The CDR3 protein is CASSVATGTEEKLFF. The CDR3 nucleotides are TGTGCCAGCAGCGTAGCTACGGGGACTGAGGAAAAACTGTTTTTT.

V and J are TRBV9 and TRBJ2-1; TRBD2 matches at 13 bases. The V and J ends lost 3 bases and 6 bases, in that order; junction bases with no gene match: 3. The CDR3 totals 15 residues. Germline V gene sequence: CDR1 SGDLS, CDR2 YYNGEE. CDR3 sequence reads: CASSAWTSGGNEQFF. CDR3 DNA sequence: TGTGCCAGCAGCGCCTGGACTAGCGGGGGCAATGAGCAGTTCTTC.

The J gene is TRBJ2-1, the V gene TRBV6-6; 9 bases fit TRBD2. Trimming cost V 6 bases and J 10 bases; bases outside gene matches: 7. The V gene's germline CDR1 is MNHNY and CDR2 SVGAGI (reference sequence). The CDR3 extends over 13 amino acids. The CDR3 loop reads CASSPWTSEEQFF. In DNA, the CDR3 is TGTGCCAGCAGCCCATGGACTAGCGAGGAGCAGTTCTTC.

This clone was counted once. The chain combines TRBV7-6 with TRBJ2-7, with a tentative D call TRBD2 (6 bases). The V and J ends lost 4 bases and 1 base respectively, with 11 bases between them. The CDR3 totals 14 residues. The germline V gene encodes CDR1 SGHVS and CDR2 FNYEAQ. CDR3 protein: CASSSTEGSYEQYF. DNA of the CDR3: TGTGCCAGCAGCTCCACGGAGGGGTCCTACGAGCAGTACTTC.

This clone appeared a single time. The chain couples TRBV6-1 to TRBJ2-3; 7 bases match TRBD2. Germline V gene lookup returns CDR1 MNHNS and CDR2 SASEGT. V was clipped by 1 base and J by 0 bases; unmatched bases: 4. The CDR3 is made up of 16 amino acids. The CDR3, as DNA: TGTGCCAGCAGTGAAGGACTAGCAGCTAGCACAGATACGCAGTATTTT. Its translation is CASSEGLAASTDTQYF.

The J gene is TRBJ1-1, the V gene TRBV6-1; 7 positions match TRBD1. The V gene end was trimmed by 0 bases and the J gene end by 5 bases; junction bases not matched to a gene: 6. CDR1 and CDR2 (germline): MNHNS, SASEGT. The CDR3 is made up of 15 amino acids. The CDR3 coding sequence is TGTGCCAGCAGTGAAGCCAGGACAGGTGGGACTGAAGCTTTCTTT. As protein: CASSEARTGGTEAFF.

The rearrangement links TRBV4-3 to TRBJ1-2; 7 nucleotides line up with TRBD1. The CDR3 is 15 amino acids. Germline assignment: CDR1 LGHNA and CDR2 YSLEER. The V segment lost 2 bases and the J segment 6 bases; nucleotides outside the gene matches: 9. In nucleotides, the CDR3 is TGCGCCAGCAGCCAATCGACAGGGTGGTCGGATGGCTACACCTTC. Translation: CASSQSTGWSDGYTF.

This clone was observed a handful of times. V usage is TRBV5-1 and J usage is TRBJ2-7; TRBD2 matches 11 bases. This CDR3 has 15 amino acids. The V gene end was trimmed by 2 bases and the J gene end by 0 bases; junction bases not matched to a gene: 1. Germline V lookup: CDR1 SGHRS, CDR2 YFSETQ. The chain's CDR3 is CASSFSGGASYEQYF. The CDR3 nucleotides read TGCGCCAGCAGCTTTAGCGGGGGGGCCTCCTACGAGCAGTACTTC.

The chain recombines TRBV30 with TRBJ2-1; 12 bases are shared with TRBD2. The V and J ends lost 2 bases and 11 bases, in that order; junction bases with no gene match: 4. Germline V gene lookup returns CDR1 GTSNPN and CDR2 SVGIG (reference sequence). The CDR3 runs 13 residues. The CDR3 DNA follows: TGTGCCTGGAGTTCTAGCGGGGGGGCCCAGCAGTTCTTC. This encodes CAWSSSGGAQQFF.

The chain employs TRBV28 and TRBJ1-2, with TRBD1 identical over 10 bases. Germline lookup yields CDR1 MDHEN and CDR2 SYDVKM. Trimming at V came to 10 bases and at J to 6 bases, leaving 5 bases not matched to a gene. The CDR3 is 12 residues long. CDR3: CATVTGGDGYTF. For the CDR3, the DNA is TGTGCCACCGTGACAGGGGGCGATGGCTACACCTTC.

The genes are TRBV6-1 and TRBJ1-5; perhaps TRBD1 as D (6 bases). The CDR3 extends over 13 amino acids. Germline V CDR1 and CDR2: MNHNS, SASEGT. The V end lost 6 bases, the J end lost 7 bases, and 13 bases lay between the germline ends. CDR3 in DNA: TGTGCCAGCAGAGGGGGAATAGGCCAGCCCCAGCATTTT. It specifies CASRGGIGQPQHF.

This chain links TRBV4-1 with TRBJ1-2, with TRBD1 matching over 9 bases. V lost 0 bases and J lost 4; bases outside the gene matches: 9. Germline CDR1 and CDR2: MGHRA and YSYEKL. CDR3 size: 17 residues. The CDR3 coding sequence is TGCGCCAGCAGCCAAGACGAACTGGGACAGGGCATCTATGGCTACACCTTC. Its translation: CASSQDELGQGIYGYTF.

This clone was counted once. The genes are TRBV27 and TRBJ1-6, with D perhaps matching TRBD1 (5 bases). V was trimmed by 5 bases and J by 8 bases, leaving 19 bases between them. This CDR3 contains 16 residues. Germline V gives CDR1 MNHEY, CDR2 SMNVEV (reference sequence). For the CDR3, the DNA is TGTGCCAGCAGTCCCCTAGTAGGGGCTTGGGATTCACCCCTCCACTTT. Its translation: CASSPLVGAWDSPLHF.

This chain links TRBV2 with TRBJ2-4, with D possibly TRBD1 on 5 matching bases. Germline V gene data show CDR1 as SNHLY and CDR2 as FYNNEI. This CDR3 is 13 amino acids long. V shed 6 bases and J shed 8 bases, with 14 bases lying between them. This CDR3 reads CASSGQVRDIQYF. The CDR3 DNA reads as TGTGCCAGCAGCGGTCAGGTCAGGGACATTCAGTACTTC.

J is TRBJ2-2 and V is TRBV7-9; 8 bases align to TRBD1. This CDR3 comprises 17 residues. The germline CDR1 and CDR2 sequences are SEHNR and FQNEAQ (reference sequence). V was pared by 6 bases and J by 6 bases, with 15 bases of the junction left unmatched. The CDR3 DNA reads as TGTGCCAGCAGTTCACCCCCCCGACAGGGGTTGGCCGGGGAGCTGTTTTTT. The encoded protein is CASSSPPRQGLAGELFF.